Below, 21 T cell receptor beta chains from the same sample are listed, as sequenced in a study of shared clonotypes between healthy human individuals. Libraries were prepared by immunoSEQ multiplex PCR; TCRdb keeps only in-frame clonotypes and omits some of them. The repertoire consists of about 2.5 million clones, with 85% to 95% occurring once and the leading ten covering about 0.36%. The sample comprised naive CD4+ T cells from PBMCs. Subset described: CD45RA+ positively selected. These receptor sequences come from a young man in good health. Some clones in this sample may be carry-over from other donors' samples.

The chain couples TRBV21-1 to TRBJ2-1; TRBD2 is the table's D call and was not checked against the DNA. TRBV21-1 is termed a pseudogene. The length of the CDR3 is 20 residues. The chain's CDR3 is CASSMTERILAGDAYNEQFF. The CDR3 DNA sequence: TGTGCCAGCAGCATGACCGAGAGGATACTAGCGGGAGATGCCTACAATGAGCAGTTCTTC.

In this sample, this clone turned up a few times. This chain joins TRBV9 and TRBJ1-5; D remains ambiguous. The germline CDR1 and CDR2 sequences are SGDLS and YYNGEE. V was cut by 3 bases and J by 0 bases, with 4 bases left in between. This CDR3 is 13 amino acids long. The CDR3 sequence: CASSAFSNQPQHF. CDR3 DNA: TGTGCCAGCAGCGCATTTAGCAATCAGCCCCAGCATTTT.

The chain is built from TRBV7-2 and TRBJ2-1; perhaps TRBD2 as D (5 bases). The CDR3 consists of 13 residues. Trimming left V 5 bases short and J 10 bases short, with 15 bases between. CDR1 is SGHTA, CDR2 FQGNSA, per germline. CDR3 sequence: CASSQQPSGEQFF. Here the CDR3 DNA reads TGTGCCAGCAGCCAGCAACCGAGCGGAGAGCAGTTCTTC.

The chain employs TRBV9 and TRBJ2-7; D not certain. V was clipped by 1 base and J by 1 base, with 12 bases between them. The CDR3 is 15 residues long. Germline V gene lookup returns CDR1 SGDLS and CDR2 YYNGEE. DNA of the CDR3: TGTGCCAGCAGCGTAAGACCCGACGGGTCCTACGAGCAGTACTTC. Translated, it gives CASSVRPDGSYEQYF.

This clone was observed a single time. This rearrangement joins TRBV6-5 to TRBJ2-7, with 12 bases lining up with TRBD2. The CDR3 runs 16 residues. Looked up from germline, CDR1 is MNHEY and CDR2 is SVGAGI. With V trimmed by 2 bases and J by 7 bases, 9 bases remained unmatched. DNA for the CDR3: TGTGCCAGCAGTTACCTCACTAGCGGGAGGCGGGGAGAGCAGTACTTC. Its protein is CASSYLTSGRRGEQYF.

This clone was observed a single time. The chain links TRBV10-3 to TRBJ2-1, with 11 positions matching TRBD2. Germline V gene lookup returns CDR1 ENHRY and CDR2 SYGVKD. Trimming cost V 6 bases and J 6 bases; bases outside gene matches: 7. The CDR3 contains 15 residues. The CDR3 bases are TGTGCCATCAGACAGGGACTAGCGGCCCGCAATGAGCAGTTCTTC. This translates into CAIRQGLAARNEQFF.

For the CDR3, the DNA is TGTGCCAGCTCCCGGGACAGGGTCCTTGAGGGCTATGGCTACACCTTC. It codes for CASSRDRVLEGYGYTF. This rearrangement joins TRBV18 to TRBJ1-2, with TRBD1 identical over 9 bases. Germline CDR1 reads KGHSH; CDR2 reads LQKENI. The CDR3 contains 16 residues. V was pared by 6 bases and J by 4 bases, with 12 bases of the junction left unmatched. The full variable domain, with the rest looked up from reference TRBV18 and TRBJ1-2, is NAGVMQNPRHLVRRRGQEARLRCSPMKGHSHVYWYRQLPEEGLKFMVYLQKENIIDESGMPKERFSAEFPKEGPSILRIQQVVRGDSAAYFCASSRDRVLEGYGYTFGSGTRLTVV.

The chain's CDR3 is CASSRGVYTGELFF. CDR3 bases: TGTGCCAGCAGCCGAGGGGTTTACACCGGGGAGCTGTTTTTT. The gene calls are TRBV27 and TRBJ2-2; D might be TRBD1 or TRBD2, each matching 5 bases. This CDR3 is built from 14 residues. Trimming left V 6 bases short and J 3 bases short, with 11 bases between. Per the germline V gene, CDR1 is MNHEY and CDR2 is SMNVEV (reference sequence).

In nucleotides, the CDR3 is TGTGCCAGCAGCCGTGTTTTTAAGTACGAGCAGTACTTC. Its protein is CASSRVFKYEQYF. The chain is built from TRBV7-2 and TRBJ2-7; no clear D gene. This CDR3 spans 13 amino acids. In germline, CDR1 is SGHTA, CDR2 FQGNSA. V was cut by 5 bases and J by 4 bases, with 12 bases left in between.

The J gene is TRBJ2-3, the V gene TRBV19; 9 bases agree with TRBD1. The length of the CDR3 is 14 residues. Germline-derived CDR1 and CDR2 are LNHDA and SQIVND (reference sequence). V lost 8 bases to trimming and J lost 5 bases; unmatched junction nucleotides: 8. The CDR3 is CASRRDRVRDTQYF. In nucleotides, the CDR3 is TGTGCCAGTCGCCGGGACAGGGTACGAGATACGCAGTATTTT. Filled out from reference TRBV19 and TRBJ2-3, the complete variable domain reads DGGITQSPKYLFRKEGQNVTLSCEQNLNHDAMYWYRQDPGQGLRLIYYSQIVNDFQKGDIAEGYSVSREKKESFPLTVTSAQKNPTAFYLCASRRDRVRDTQYFGPGTRLTVL.

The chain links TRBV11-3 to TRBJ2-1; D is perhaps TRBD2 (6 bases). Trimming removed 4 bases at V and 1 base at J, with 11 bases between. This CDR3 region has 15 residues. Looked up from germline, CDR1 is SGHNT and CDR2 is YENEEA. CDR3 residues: CASSSGGESYNEQFF. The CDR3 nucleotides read TGTGCCAGCAGCTCCGGAGGGGAGTCCTACAATGAGCAGTTCTTC. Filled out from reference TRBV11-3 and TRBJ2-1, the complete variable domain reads EAGVVQSPRYKIIEKKQPVAFWCNPISGHNTLYWYLQNLGQGPELLIRYENEEAVDDSQLPKDRFSAERLKGVDSTLKIQPAELGDSAVYLCASSSGGESYNEQFFGPGTRLTVL.

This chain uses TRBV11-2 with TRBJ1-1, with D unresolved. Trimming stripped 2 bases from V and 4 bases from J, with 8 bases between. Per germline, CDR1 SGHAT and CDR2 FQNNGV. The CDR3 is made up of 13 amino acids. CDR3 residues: CASSLRDLTEAFF. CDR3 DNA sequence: TGTGCCAGCAGCTTAAGAGATCTCACTGAAGCTTTCTTT.

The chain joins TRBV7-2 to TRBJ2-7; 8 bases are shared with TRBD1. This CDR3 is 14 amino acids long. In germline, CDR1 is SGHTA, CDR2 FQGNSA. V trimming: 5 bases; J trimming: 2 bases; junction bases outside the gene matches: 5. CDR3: CASSERTGPYEQYF. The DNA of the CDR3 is TGTGCCAGCAGCGAACGGACAGGGCCCTACGAGCAGTACTTC.

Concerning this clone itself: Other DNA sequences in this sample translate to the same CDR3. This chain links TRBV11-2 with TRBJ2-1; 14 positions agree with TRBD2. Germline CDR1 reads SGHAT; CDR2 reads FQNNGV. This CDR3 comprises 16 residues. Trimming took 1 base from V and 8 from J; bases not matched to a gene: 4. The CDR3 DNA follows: TGTGCCAGCAGCTTAGTCGGGACTAGCGGGAGAGATGAGCAGTTCTTC. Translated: CASSLVGTSGRDEQFF.

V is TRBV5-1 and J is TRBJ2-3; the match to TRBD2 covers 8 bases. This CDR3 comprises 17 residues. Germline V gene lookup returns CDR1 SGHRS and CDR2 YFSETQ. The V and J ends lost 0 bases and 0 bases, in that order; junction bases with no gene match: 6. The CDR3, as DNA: TGCGCCAGCAGCTTGGGGAATAGCGGGAAGAGCACAGATACGCAGTATTTT. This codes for CASSLGNSGKSTDTQYF.

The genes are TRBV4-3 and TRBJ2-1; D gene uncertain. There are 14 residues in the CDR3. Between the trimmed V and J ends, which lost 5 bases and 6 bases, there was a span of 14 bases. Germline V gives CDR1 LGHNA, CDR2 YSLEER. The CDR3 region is CASSSTRTLNEQFF. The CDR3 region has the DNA TGCGCCAGCAGCTCGACCCGGACGCTCAATGAGCAGTTCTTC.

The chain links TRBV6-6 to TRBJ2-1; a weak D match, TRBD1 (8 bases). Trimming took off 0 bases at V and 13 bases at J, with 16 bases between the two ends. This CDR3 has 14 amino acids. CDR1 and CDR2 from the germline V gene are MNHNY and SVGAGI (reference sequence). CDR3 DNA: TGTGCCAGCAGTTACTCAAGCGGGACAGGAGCCCAGTTCTTC. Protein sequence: CASSYSSGTGAQFF.

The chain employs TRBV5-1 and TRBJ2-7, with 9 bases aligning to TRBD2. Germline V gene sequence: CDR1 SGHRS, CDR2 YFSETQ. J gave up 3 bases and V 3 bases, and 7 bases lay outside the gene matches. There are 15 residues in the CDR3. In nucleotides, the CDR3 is TGCGCCAGCAGCTCCCAGGGCGGGAGGGACTACGAGCAGTACTTC. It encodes CASSSQGGRDYEQYF.

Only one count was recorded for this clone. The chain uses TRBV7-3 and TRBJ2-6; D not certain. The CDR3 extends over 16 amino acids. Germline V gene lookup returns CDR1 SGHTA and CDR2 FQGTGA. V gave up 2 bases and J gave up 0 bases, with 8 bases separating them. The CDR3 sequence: CASSLYPHSGANVLTF. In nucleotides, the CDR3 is TGTGCCAGCAGCTTATATCCCCACTCTGGGGCCAACGTCCTGACTTTC. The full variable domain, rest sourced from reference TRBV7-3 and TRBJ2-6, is GAGVSQTPSNKVTEKGKYVELRCDPISGHTALYWYRQSLGQGPEFLIYFQGTGAADDSGLPNDRFFAVRPEGSVSTLKIQRTERGDSAVYLCASSLYPHSGANVLTFGAGSRLTVL.

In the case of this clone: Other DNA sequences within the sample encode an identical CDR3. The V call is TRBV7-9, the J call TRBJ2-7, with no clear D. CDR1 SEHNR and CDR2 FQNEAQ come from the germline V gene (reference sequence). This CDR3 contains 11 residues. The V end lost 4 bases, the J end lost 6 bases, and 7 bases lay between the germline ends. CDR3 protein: CASSSFGEQYF. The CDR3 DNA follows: TGTGCCAGCAGCTCGTTTGGCGAGCAGTACTTC.

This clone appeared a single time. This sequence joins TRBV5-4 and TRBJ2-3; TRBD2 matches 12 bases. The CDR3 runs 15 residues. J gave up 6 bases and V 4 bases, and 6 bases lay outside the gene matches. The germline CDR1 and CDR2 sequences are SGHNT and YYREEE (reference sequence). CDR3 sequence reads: CASSPGLAGVDTQYF. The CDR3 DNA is TGTGCCAGCAGCCCGGGACTAGCGGGCGTGGATACGCAGTATTTT.